One and the same sample provided the 29 T cell receptor beta chains below, sequenced in a study of shared clonotypes between healthy human individuals. Using immunoSEQ multiplex PCR, the repertoire was profiled, and TCRdb retains in-frame clones only, with some absent. The data contain more than 1,200,000 clones, just under 99% of them singletons. Sequenced sample: naive CD4+ T cells sorted from blood. Subset of the sample: CD45RA+ positively selected. Source of these receptors: a man aged 25 to 40 in good health.

The chain couples TRBV28 to TRBJ1-3; D might be TRBD1 (6 bases). Germline loops: CDR1 MDHEN, CDR2 SYDVKM. The CDR3 spans 14 residues. Trimming took off 2 bases at V and 3 bases at J, with 8 bases between the two ends. This CDR3 is CASSLGGGGNTIYF. The CDR3 nucleotides are TGTGCCAGCAGTTTAGGGGGCGGTGGAAACACCATATATTTT.

The chain carries TRBV14 and TRBJ2-1; D remains ambiguous. The CDR3 extends over 16 amino acids. V gave up 2 bases and J gave up 4 bases, with 15 bases separating them. Germline V gives CDR1 SGHDN, CDR2 FVKESK. Written as DNA, the CDR3 is TGTGCCAGCAGCCAATCTCTTAGGGCCGGGTACAATGAGCAGTTCTTC. Amino acid sequence: CASSQSLRAGYNEQFF.

V is TRBV7-9 and J is TRBJ2-3, with TRBD2 identical over 8 bases. Germline V gene sequence: CDR1 SEHNR, CDR2 FQNEAQ (reference sequence). The trim removed 3 bases at V and 3 bases at J, leaving 5 bases unmatched. The CDR3 covers 15 residues. CDR3: CASSFTAGGTDTQYF. Here the CDR3 DNA reads TGTGCCAGCAGCTTCACCGCGGGGGGTACAGATACGCAGTATTTT.

V usage is TRBV5-1 and J usage is TRBJ2-1; 8 bases agree with TRBD2. Germline-derived CDR1 and CDR2 are SGHRS and YFSETQ. CDR3 length: 16 residues. V lost 0 bases to trimming and J lost 2 bases; unmatched junction nucleotides: 4. Written as DNA, the CDR3 is TGCGCCAGCAGCTTGGAGGAGCGGGAGCCCTACAATGAGCAGTTCTTC. Translated: CASSLEEREPYNEQFF.

V and J are TRBV15 and TRBJ2-1, with 7 bases lining up with TRBD2. V lost 0 bases and J lost 10; bases outside the gene matches: 6. The CDR3 length is 14 residues. CDR1 is LNHNV, CDR2 YYDKDF, per germline (reference sequence). The CDR3 region has the DNA TGTGCCACCAGCAGAGATGGGAGGGGAGGCGAGCAGTTCTTC. Its translation is CATSRDGRGGEQFF.

This chain connects TRBV5-1 to TRBJ2-7; TRBD1 aligns across 11 bases. The V segment lost 2 bases and the J segment 1 base; nucleotides outside the gene matches: 2. The CDR3 contains 15 residues. Germline loops: CDR1 SGHRS, CDR2 YFSETQ. CDR3 residues: CASSFGTGGSYEQYF. CDR3 sequence (DNA): TGCGCCAGCAGCTTTGGGACAGGGGGATCCTACGAGCAGTACTTC.

The V and J genes are TRBV18 and TRBJ1-2; D remains ambiguous. CDR3 length equals 13 residues. Trimming took off 5 bases at V and 2 bases at J, with 9 bases between the two ends. The germline V gene encodes CDR1 KGHSH and CDR2 LQKENI. The CDR3 region is CASSSVTNYGYTF. The CDR3 DNA reads TGTGCCAGCTCATCGGTCACAAACTATGGCTACACCTTC.

This clone was found once. The chain uses TRBV5-6 and TRBJ1-1, with TRBD1 identical over 7 bases. The J segment lost 1 base and the V segment lost 4 bases, leaving 10 bases of the junction unmatched. There are 16 residues in the CDR3. Germline CDR1 is SGHDT and CDR2 is YYEEEE. The CDR3 here is CASSPTGTGANTEAFF. Written as DNA, the CDR3 is TGTGCCAGCAGCCCTACTGGAACAGGGGCGAACACTGAAGCTTTCTTT.

The chain combines TRBV18 with TRBJ1-2; D call uncertain. Trimming removed 4 bases at V and 8 bases at J, with 14 bases between. The germline V gene has CDR1 KGHSH and CDR2 LQKENI. The CDR3 length is 13 residues. CDR3 protein: CASSLETLGGYTF. CDR3 coding DNA: TGTGCCAGCTCACTCGAAACCCTAGGGGGCTACACCTTC.

The chain has TRBV7-9 and TRBJ1-4, with unresolved D. CDR3 length equals 11 residues. The germline V gene has CDR1 SEHNR and CDR2 FQNEAQ (reference sequence). With 3 bases removed from V and 8 bases from J, the gap between germline ends came to 4 bases. Here the CDR3 reads CASSFTEKLFF. CDR3 bases: TGTGCCAGCAGCTTTACCGAAAAACTGTTTTTT.

The chain has TRBV7-2 and TRBJ2-7; TRBD2 might be the D (6 bases). With 1 base removed from V and 3 bases from J, the gap between germline ends came to 16 bases. CDR3 length: 16 amino acids. Looked up from germline, CDR1 is SGHTA and CDR2 is FQGNSA. CDR3: CASSLGRGKAGYEQYF. The CDR3 DNA follows: TGTGCCAGCAGCTTAGGGCGCGGGAAGGCTGGCTACGAGCAGTACTTC.

This clone was seen a few times. The chain carries TRBV18 and TRBJ2-5; possibly TRBD1 for D (6 bases). Germline values: CDR1 KGHSH, CDR2 LQKENI. Trimming pared 8 bases from V and 5 bases from J, leaving 18 bases between. This CDR3 is 14 amino acids long. Here the CDR3 DNA reads TGTGCCAGCGCGCCAACAGGGTTAAGGGAGACCCAGTACTTC. Translating it yields CASAPTGLRETQYF.

The chain combines TRBV7-2 with TRBJ1-2; a possible D gene is TRBD1 (6 bases). The germline CDR1 and CDR2 sequences are SGHTA and FQGNSA. The CDR3 spans 15 residues. Trimming left V 7 bases short and J 4 bases short, with 19 bases between. The CDR3 loop is CASTRTGLGSYGYTF. The CDR3 coding sequence is TGTGCCAGCACGAGAACAGGGTTAGGGAGCTATGGCTACACCTTC. Using reference TRBV7-2 and TRBJ1-2 for the parts outside the CDR3, the full variable domain is GAGVSQSPSNKVTEKGKDVELRCDPISGHTALYWYRQSLGQGLEFLIYFQGNSAPDKSGLPSDRFSAERTGGSVSTLTIQRTQQEDSAVYLCASTRTGLGSYGYTFGSGTRLTVV.

This chain uses TRBV19 with TRBJ2-5; TRBD2 agrees at 8 bases. V lost 5 bases, J lost 2 bases, and 10 bases stayed unmatched. The length of the CDR3 is 16 residues. Germline assignment: CDR1 LNHDA and CDR2 SQIVND (reference sequence). The CDR3 DNA sequence: TGTGCCAGTAGTTATATAGCGGGAATGAAGCAAGAGACCCAGTACTTC. Translating it yields CASSYIAGMKQETQYF. Using reference TRBV19 and TRBJ2-5 for the parts outside the CDR3, the full variable domain is DGGITQSPKYLFRKEGQNVTLSCEQNLNHDAMYWYRQDPGQGLRLIYYSQIVNDFQKGDIAEGYSVSREKKESFPLTVTSAQKNPTAFYLCASSYIAGMKQETQYFGPGTRLLVL.

The V and J genes are TRBV29-1 and TRBJ1-1; D gene ambiguous. V shed 6 bases and J shed 3 bases, with 17 bases lying between them. Per the germline V gene, CDR1 is SQVTM and CDR2 is ANQGSEA. The CDR3 covers 14 residues. The CDR3 DNA is TGCAGCGTCGCGCCACTTAGGATGGACACTGAAGCTTTCTTT. Amino acid sequence: CSVAPLRMDTEAFF.

This clone was counted at least ten times. CDR3 nucleotides: TGTGCCATCAGTTCCTCCCAGCCCTACGAGCAGTACTTC. This sequence encodes CAISSSQPYEQYF. The chain combines TRBV10-3 with TRBJ2-7; D ambiguous. CDR1 is ENHRY and CDR2 is SYGVKD in the germline V gene. CDR3 length equals 13 residues. V lost 5 bases, J lost 2 bases, and 10 bases lay in between.

The V call is TRBV19, the J call TRBJ2-3; weak D call: TRBD1 (6 bases). V lost 4 bases and J lost 0, with 14 bases in between. This CDR3 has 16 amino acids. Germline CDR1 and CDR2: LNHDA and SQIVND (reference sequence). CDR3 loop: CASSNLQGISTDTQYF. In DNA, the CDR3 is TGTGCCAGTAGTAACCTCCAGGGGATTAGCACAGATACGCAGTATTTT.

This rearrangement joins TRBV5-1 to TRBJ2-1, with 11 bases matching TRBD2. V was pared by 0 bases and J by 12 bases, with 11 bases of the junction left unmatched. The germline gives CDR1 SGHRS, CDR2 YFSETQ. The CDR3 runs 16 residues. In DNA, the CDR3 is TGCGCCAGCAGCTTGGTAGGAACTAGCGGGAGTTCAGGGCAGTTCTTC. Translating it yields CASSLVGTSGSSGQFF.

The V gene is TRBV6-5, the J gene TRBJ2-7; perhaps D is TRBD1 or TRBD2 (6 bases each). The V gene lost 4 bases and the J gene lost 2 bases, with 12 bases spanning the gap. Germline CDR1 reads MNHEY; CDR2 reads SVGAGI. The CDR3 covers 14 residues. The CDR3 nucleotides read TGTGCCAGCAGTTCGTCACGGGGGCCCTACGAGCAGTACTTC. It is translated as CASSSSRGPYEQYF.

This chain joins TRBV6-1 and TRBJ1-1; D remains ambiguous. V was cut by 2 bases and J by 10 bases, with 11 bases left in between. Germline CDR1 and CDR2: MNHNS and SASEGT. The CDR3 sequence is 12 residues long. For the CDR3, the DNA is TGTGCCAGCAGTGAATGGATGGCGGGAGCTTTCTTT. Protein: CASSEWMAGAFF.

The chain combines TRBV5-4 with TRBJ2-2; 7 bases are shared with TRBD2. The CDR3 is 17 residues long. J lost 1 base, V lost 3 bases, and 9 bases had no gene match. CDR1 is SGHNT and CDR2 is YYREEE in the germline V gene (reference sequence). The CDR3, as DNA: TGTGCCAGCAGCTACCGACGAGGGGAGGGGAACACCGGGGAGCTGTTTTTT. This translates into CASSYRRGEGNTGELFF. Supplemented by reference TRBV5-4 and TRBJ2-2, the full variable domain reads ETGVTQSPTHLIKTRGQQVTLRCSSQSGHNTVSWYQQALGQGPQFIFQYYREEENGRGNFPPRFSGLQFPNYSSELNVNALELDDSALYLCASSYRRGEGNTGELFFGEGSRLTVL.

The chain joins TRBV21-1 to TRBJ1-4. TRBV21-1 is annotated as a pseudogene. The length of the CDR3 is 14 residues. CDR3 amino acids: CASSKESTNEKLFF. As DNA, the CDR3 is TGTGCCAGCAGCAAAGAGTCAACTAATGAAAAACTGTTTTTT.

V is TRBV7-8 and J is TRBJ2-1; 10 bases align to TRBD2. The CDR3 has 14 amino acids. CDR1 and CDR2 from the germline V gene are SGHVS and FQNEAQ. V lost 2 bases to trimming and J lost 7 bases; unmatched junction nucleotides: 2. DNA for the CDR3: TGTGCCAGCAGCTTAATACTAGCGGGAAATGAGCAGTTCTTC. Encoded protein: CASSLILAGNEQFF.

The chain couples TRBV6-5 to TRBJ2-7; D remains ambiguous. Trimming stripped 6 bases from V and 7 bases from J, with 10 bases between. This CDR3 region has 11 residues. Germline V CDR1 and CDR2: MNHEY, SVGAGI. The CDR3 reads CASRSRGEQYF. The CDR3 DNA reads TGTGCCAGCAGATCAAGAGGTGAGCAGTACTTC.

The V gene is TRBV10-2, the J gene TRBJ1-2, with D perhaps TRBD1 (5 bases). V shed 7 bases and J shed 7 bases, with 16 bases lying between them. From germline, CDR1 is WSHSY and CDR2 SAAADI. This CDR3 has 13 amino acids. In nucleotides, the CDR3 is TGCGCCAGCAATATGAACAGGACTCTTGGCTACACCTTC. Translated, it gives CASNMNRTLGYTF.

This clone was recorded only once. This rearrangement joins TRBV28 to TRBJ1-5; 10 bases line up with TRBD1. The V and J ends lost 3 bases and 5 bases, in that order; junction bases with no gene match: 4. Germline assignment: CDR1 MDHEN and CDR2 SYDVKM. The CDR3 is made up of 15 amino acids. CDR3 sequence (DNA): TGTGCCAGCAGTTTCCCCGGGACAGGGGATCAGCCCCAGCATTTT. The encoded protein is CASSFPGTGDQPQHF.

This rearrangement joins TRBV9 to TRBJ2-5; D uncertain. The V gene's germline CDR1 is SGDLS and CDR2 YYNGEE. The CDR3 has 14 residues. With 0 bases removed from V and 1 base from J, the gap between germline ends came to 7 bases. The CDR3 loop is CASSVGLSQETQYF. CDR3 sequence (DNA): TGTGCCAGCAGCGTAGGTCTCAGCCAAGAGACCCAGTACTTC.

This clone was counted once. The chain uses TRBV5-6 and TRBJ2-5; D is uncertain. With 2 bases removed from V and 4 bases from J, the gap between germline ends came to 6 bases. This CDR3 contains 12 residues. Germline lookup yields CDR1 SGHDT and CDR2 YYEEEE. CDR3 in DNA: TGTGCCAGCAGCTTACAGATAGAGACCCAGTACTTC. Protein product: CASSLQIETQYF.

J is TRBJ1-2 and V is TRBV30; D might be TRBD1 (6 bases). V lost 3 bases and J lost 4, with 12 bases in between. Germline values: CDR1 GTSNPN, CDR2 SVGIG (reference sequence). The CDR3 has 13 residues. CDR3 sequence: CAWSDDRTYGYTF. In nucleotides, the CDR3 is TGTGCCTGGAGCGACGACAGGACCTATGGCTACACCTTC.